This paragraph reports one T cell receptor (beta chain). The target antigen is unknown. Germline lookup yields CDR1 KGHSH and CDR2 LQKENI. The CDR3 has 18 amino acids. The trim removed 3 bases at V and 0 bases at J, leaving 7 bases unmatched. These data come from a study of T-cell reconstitution after alpha-beta-depleted transplantation in children. Study-level results: By one year post-transplant, T-cell counts and diversity largely arose from T cells that were newly produced.

Using unique molecular identifiers, the investigators prepared the TCRbeta library. TCRdb re-called the PCR reads through MiXCR, storing one row per CDR3 protein. The profile covers about 980,000 distinct CDR3 sequences, with about 29% appearing a single time and roughly 30% taken by the ten largest. This specimen consisted of PBMCs, mostly from graft donor cells, obtained 360 days after TCRalphabeta/CD19-depleted stem cell transplant. This receptor was identified in a boy younger than two who had a stem cell transplant for SCID, so the T cells may come from the graft donor. This chain connects TRBV18 to TRBJ2-6, with TRBD1 matching over 8 bases. CDR3 sequence reads: CASSPRTGILSGANVLTF. CDR3 in DNA: TGTGCCAGCTCACCTAGGACAGGGATACTCTCTGGGGCCAACGTCCTGACTTTC.